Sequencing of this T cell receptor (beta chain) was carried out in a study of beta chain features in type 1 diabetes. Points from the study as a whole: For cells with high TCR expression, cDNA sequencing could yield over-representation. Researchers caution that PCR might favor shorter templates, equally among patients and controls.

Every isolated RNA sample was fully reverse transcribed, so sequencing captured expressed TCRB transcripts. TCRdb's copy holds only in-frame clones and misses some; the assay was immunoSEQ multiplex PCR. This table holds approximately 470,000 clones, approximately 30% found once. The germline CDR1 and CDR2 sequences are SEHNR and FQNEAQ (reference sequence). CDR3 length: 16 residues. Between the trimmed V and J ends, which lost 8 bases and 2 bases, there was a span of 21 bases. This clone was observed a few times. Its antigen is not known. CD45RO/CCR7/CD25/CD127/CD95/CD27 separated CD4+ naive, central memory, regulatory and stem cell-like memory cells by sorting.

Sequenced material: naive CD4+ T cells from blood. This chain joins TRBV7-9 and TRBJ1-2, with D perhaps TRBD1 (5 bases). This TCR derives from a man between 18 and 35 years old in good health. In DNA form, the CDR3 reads TGTGCCAGCTCCCTTAGAGAGACAGCTCAAAACTATGGCTACACCTTC. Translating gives CASSLRETAQNYGYTF.